The clone carrying this T cell receptor beta chain was seen only a few times. Its antigen is undetermined. This sample stems from a study of beta chain features in type 1 diabetes. Study results and caveats: When VDJ junctions were examined, type 1 diabetes patients showed fewer insertions and more deletions.

Every isolated RNA sample was fully reverse transcribed, so sequencing captured expressed TCRB transcripts. Data came from immunoSEQ multiplex PCR; TCRdb stores just in-frame clones and leaves some out. The sample lists 300,000 to 450,000 clones, around an eighth occurring once. V trimming: 1 base; J trimming: 0 bases; junction bases outside the gene matches: 6. Germline V gene data show CDR1 as LGHNA and CDR2 as YSLEER. The CDR3 spans 17 residues. The sequence was collected from a man younger than 35 in good health. The chain links TRBV4-3 to TRBJ2-1; 7 bases are a match to TRBD2. Sequenced: naive CD4+ T cells from blood. CDR3 sequence: CASSQVTGGSSYNEQFF. DNA for the CDR3: TGCGCCAGCAGCCAAGTAACGGGGGGAAGCTCCTACAATGAGCAGTTCTTC.